These 14 T cell receptor beta chains share one sample of origin, sequenced in a study of blood T cell repertoires in COVID-19. Profiling relied on immunoSEQ multiplex PCR, and the TCRdb table lists in-frame clones only, not all of them. Among tens of thousands of clones listed, 81% were seen once. The sample comprised peripheral blood. The origin of the receptors is a man older than 75 with acute or convalescent COVID-19.

The chain uses TRBV14 and TRBJ2-3; TRBD2 aligns across 11 bases. Germline V gives CDR1 SGHDN, CDR2 FVKESK. The CDR3 loop spans 18 amino acids. Losses at the gene ends were 0 bases for V and 7 bases for J; bases not matched to a gene: 12. The CDR3 loop reads CASSQDGPTSGTGNTQYF. CDR3 coding DNA: TGTGCCAGCAGCCAAGATGGGCCGACTAGCGGGACAGGGAATACGCAGTATTTT. The entire variable domain, with the rest obtained from reference TRBV14 and TRBJ2-3, is as follows: EAGVTQFPSHSVIEKGQTVTLRCDPISGHDNLYWYRRVMGKEIKFLLHFVKESKQDESGMPNNRFLAERTGGTYSTLKVQPAELEDSGVYFCASSQDGPTSGTGNTQYFGPGTRLTVL.

The chain joins TRBV15 to TRBJ2-6, with D possibly TRBD1 on 5 matching bases. V lost 1 base, J lost 4 bases, and 8 bases lay in between. The CDR3 spans 15 residues. Per germline, CDR1 LNHNV and CDR2 YYDKDF (reference sequence). CDR3 residues: CATSRGGAGANVLTF. The DNA for the CDR3 is TGTGCCACCAGCAGAGGTGGGGCAGGGGCCAACGTCCTGACTTTC. Using reference TRBV15 and TRBJ2-6 for the parts outside the CDR3, the full variable domain is DAMVIQNPRYQVTQFGKPVTLSCSQTLNHNVMYWYQQKSSQAPKLLFHYYDKDFNNEADTPDNFQSRRPNTSFCFLDIRSPGLGDTAMYLCATSRGGAGANVLTFGAGSRLTVL.

The chain is built from TRBV24-1 and TRBJ2-3, with TRBD1 matching over 7 bases. Germline values: CDR1 KGHDR, CDR2 SFDVKD. The junction had 11 bases not matched to a gene; V was cut back by 4 bases and J by 8 bases. This CDR3 spans 15 amino acids. The CDR3 loop reads CATSESGTAMFTQYF. In DNA, the CDR3 is TGTGCCACCAGTGAGTCCGGGACAGCGATGTTTACGCAGTATTTT.

The rearrangement uses TRBV6-5 and TRBJ1-4; no clear D. CDR1 and CDR2 (germline): MNHEY, SVGAGI. The CDR3 loop spans 13 amino acids. Trimming cost V 6 bases and J 8 bases, with 13 bases left between them. The CDR3 DNA follows: TGTGCCAGCAGGTTTAGCCCCTCGGAAAAACTGTTTTTT. Protein product: CASRFSPSEKLFF.

The CDR3: CASSPRQTNTGELFF. CDR3 sequence (DNA): TGTGCCAGCTCACCACGGCAAACGAACACCGGGGAGCTGTTTTTT. This chain joins TRBV18 and TRBJ2-2; the D is unclear. The CDR3 length is 15 residues. Germline loops: CDR1 KGHSH, CDR2 LQKENI. V was clipped by 1 base and J by 0 bases, with 6 bases between them.

The chain combines TRBV2 with TRBJ1-5; 8 bases line up with TRBD1. The V segment lost 4 bases and the J segment 6 bases; nucleotides outside the gene matches: 8. CDR1 is SNHLY, CDR2 FYNNEI, per germline. The CDR3 spans 15 residues. CDR3 residues: CASSATGGKIQPQHF. The CDR3 DNA sequence: TGTGCCAGCAGTGCCACAGGGGGTAAGATTCAGCCCCAGCATTTT.

In this sample, this clone turned up a few times. V gene TRBV18 combines with J gene TRBJ2-1; D may be TRBD2 (6 bases). Germline V gene data show CDR1 as KGHSH and CDR2 as LQKENI. This CDR3 has 13 amino acids. V lost 2 bases and J 10 bases, leaving 12 bases between the germline ends. CDR3 sequence reads: CASSPGSAGEQFF. CDR3 coding DNA: TGTGCCAGCTCACCAGGGTCGGCGGGGGAGCAGTTCTTC.

This chain links TRBV19 with TRBJ1-5, with a weak D call TRBD1 (5 bases). This CDR3 is built from 15 residues. Germline assignment: CDR1 LNHDA and CDR2 SQIVND (reference sequence). Trimming took 8 bases from V and 0 from J, leaving 14 bases between them. The CDR3 loop reads CASFDSRASNQPQHF. The CDR3 coding sequence is TGTGCCAGTTTCGACAGTCGGGCTAGCAATCAGCCCCAGCATTTT. Full variable domain (rest looked up from reference TRBV19 and TRBJ1-5): DGGITQSPKYLFRKEGQNVTLSCEQNLNHDAMYWYRQDPGQGLRLIYYSQIVNDFQKGDIAEGYSVSREKKESFPLTVTSAQKNPTAFYLCASFDSRASNQPQHFGDGTRLSIL.

The V gene is TRBV19, the J gene TRBJ2-1; 9 bases match TRBD2. The CDR3 has 16 amino acids. V lost 6 bases to trimming and J lost 6 bases; unmatched junction nucleotides: 12. Germline CDR1 reads LNHDA; CDR2 reads SQIVND (reference sequence). CDR3 sequence reads: CASRTGASGTFNEQFF. CDR3 DNA sequence: TGTGCCAGTAGGACGGGGGCTAGCGGGACCTTCAATGAGCAGTTCTTC. Complete variable domain (other parts from reference TRBV19 and TRBJ2-1): DGGITQSPKYLFRKEGQNVTLSCEQNLNHDAMYWYRQDPGQGLRLIYYSQIVNDFQKGDIAEGYSVSREKKESFPLTVTSAQKNPTAFYLCASRTGASGTFNEQFFGPGTRLTVL.

This chain connects TRBV7-9 to TRBJ1-1; tentative D call: TRBD1 (6 bases). Germline V gene data show CDR1 as SEHNR and CDR2 as FQNEAQ (reference sequence). The ends were cut back, 4 bases at V and 4 bases at J, with 10 bases in the middle. CDR3 length: 13 amino acids. The DNA for the CDR3 is TGTGCCAGCAGCTACTCAGGGGTCACTGAAGCTTTCTTT. This sequence encodes CASSYSGVTEAFF. The full variable domain, in which reference TRBV7-9 and TRBJ1-1 provide the parts outside the CDR3, is DTGVSQNPRHKITKRGQNVTFRCDPISEHNRLYWYRQTLGQGPEFLTYFQNEAQLEKSRLLSDRFSAERPKGSFSTLEIQRTEQGDSAMYLCASSYSGVTEAFFGQGTRLTVV.

This clone was seen once. This chain uses TRBV19 with TRBJ1-5; D is possibly TRBD1 (5 bases). Germline V gives CDR1 LNHDA, CDR2 SQIVND (reference sequence). V was trimmed by 5 bases and J by 1 base, leaving 12 bases between them. This CDR3 is built from 15 residues. CDR3 loop: CASSGGVRSNQPQHF. The CDR3, as DNA: TGTGCCAGTAGTGGGGGGGTACGGAGCAATCAGCCCCAGCATTTT.

This chain uses TRBV28 with TRBJ1-1; no firm D call. V was pared by 5 bases and J by 4 bases, with 11 bases between. Germline V gene lookup returns CDR1 MDHEN and CDR2 SYDVKM. CDR3 length: 13 residues. CDR3: CASSQPAGTEAFF. The CDR3 DNA is TGTGCCAGCAGTCAGCCAGCGGGCACTGAAGCTTTCTTT.

The chain joins TRBV7-9 to TRBJ2-5, with D maybe TRBD2 (5 bases). The V gene lost 10 bases and the J gene lost 7 bases, with 19 bases spanning the gap. This CDR3 comprises 13 residues. Germline CDR1 reads SEHNR; CDR2 reads FQNEAQ (reference sequence). The chain's CDR3 is CATLTRVGGTQYF. The CDR3 coding sequence is TGTGCCACCCTCACGAGGGTAGGAGGGACCCAGTACTTC.

The chain joins TRBV6-5 to TRBJ1-1; 7 bases agree with TRBD1. The CDR3 runs 15 residues. CDR1 and CDR2 from the germline V gene are MNHEY and SVGAGI. Germline trimming cut 6 bases from V and 3 bases from J; bases unmatched to any gene: 10. In DNA, the CDR3 is TGTGCCAGCAGACCGACAGGGAGGAGGGACACTGAAGCTTTCTTT. This gives the protein CASRPTGRRDTEAFF.